The rows below give T cell receptor beta chains drawn from one sample of a study of beta chain features in type 1 diabetes. Clones were read by immunoSEQ multiplex PCR, and TCRdb kept only the in-frame ones, dropping some. The top ten hold about 0.66% of the sample, which has about 180,000 clones, less than 15% seen once. Sequencing was performed on central memory CD4+ T cells from blood. These receptor sequences come from a woman younger than 35 in good health. The CDR3 runs from the conserved cysteine through the conserved F or W.

TRBJ2-5 | TRBV19 | CASSPIGREETQYF
TRBJ2-4 | TRBV2 | CASRVEAKNIQYF
NA | TRBV30 | CAWSPSIVSYEQYF
TRBJ1-5 | TRBV7-9 | CASSPRDSNQPQHF
TRBJ1-1 | TRBV29-1 | CSVDGTPVNTEAFF
TRBJ2-3 | TRBV7-8 | CASSLWFGGEKADTQYF
TRBJ2-7 | TRBV6-1 | CASSWGDRTYEQYF
TRBJ2-1 | TRBV14 | CASNRIGGAYNEQFF
TRBJ1-1 | TRBV18 | CASTQDTPVTGTEAFF
TRBJ1-5 | TRBV2 | CASMTGSNQPQHF
TRBJ2-5 | TRBV5-1 | CASSLAGGQETQYF
TRBJ2-5 | TRBV6-6 | CASSLGQSQETQYF
TRBJ2-2 | TRBV11-1 | CASSFRVAGHFGELFF
TRBJ1-1 | TRBV28 | CASSPDRPNLAFF
TRBJ2-1 | TRBV6-6 | CASRNRHNEQFF
TRBJ2-2 | TRBV28 | CASRESGSRTGELFF
TRBJ2-1 | TRBV5-6 | CASSLEGQGRNEQFF
TRBJ1-1 | TRBV29-1 | CRVGALNTEAFF
TRBJ2-7 | TRBV9 | CATWSGEGCYEQYF
TRBJ1-1 | TRBV23-1 | CASRRQGEDTEAFF
TRBJ2-2 | TRBV6-1 | CASSVTGGRANTGELFF
TRBJ2-4 | TRBV7-9 | CASSLAGLAKNIQYF
TRBJ1-5 | TRBV28 | CASSPLTGGGQPQHF
TRBJ2-1 | TRBV6-5 | CASSFLVGGAQFF
TRBJ2-7 | TRBV7-2 | CASSEGLAREQYF
TRBJ1-5 | TRBV9 | CASSPIAGQPQHF
TRBJ2-1 | TRBV7-9 | CASSATGGSENEQFF
TRBJ2-1 | TRBV7-2 | CASTLAGTRGNEQFF
TRBJ2-6 | TRBV19 | CASSIGRGQSGANVLTF
TRBJ2-3 | TRBV9 | CASSVGEDTQYF
TRBJ2-3 | TRBV2 | CASSHRQNTDTQYF
TRBJ1-2 | TRBV5-1 | CASSFGTVYGYTF
TRBJ2-7 | TRBV19 | CASSIDRGYEQYF
TRBJ2-1 | TRBV19 | CASSIVKGAYYNEQFF
TRBJ1-2 | TRBV7-2 | CASSFTGTGNYGYTF
TRBJ2-7 | TRBV7-2 | CASSFSGRVGEQYF
TRBJ2-3 | TRBV6-1 | CASRGGLSTDTQYF
TRBJ1-2 | TRBV7-2 | CASSSYRDGYTF
TRBJ1-1 | TRBV5-1 | CASSLAGTGPEAFF
TRBJ2-6 | TRBV5-1 | CASSLEAGPGANVLTF
TRBJ2-3 | TRBV7-2 | CASSFWENTDTQYF
TRBJ1-1 | TRBV29-1 | CSAPDSVNTEAFF
TRBJ2-3 | TRBV5-4 | CASSLTDTQYF
TRBJ2-1 | TRBV19 | CASERGSYNEQFF
TRBJ1-4 | TRBV29-1 | CSVGSNSNEKLFF
TRBJ2-3 | TRBV28 | CASSTRGSGTDTQYF
TRBJ1-1 | TRBV29-1 | CSAQGHRNTEAFF
TRBJ2-5 | TRBV11-2 | CASSLGGDRDLYF
TRBJ2-5 | TRBV7-2 | CASSLGTSTFQETQYF
TRBJ2-7 | TRBV19 | CASSSGTSVSYEQYF
TRBJ2-1 | TRBV7-9 | CASRQGGSSYNEQFF
TRBJ2-5 | TRBV5-1 | CASSLELAGKRKTQYF